This T cell receptor (beta chain) comes out of a study of identifying expanded T cells in peripheral blood. The CDR3 spans 21 residues. V lost 3 bases, J lost 0 bases, and 27 bases lay in between. The germline V gene has CDR1 KGHSH and CDR2 LQKENI. The table came from immunoSEQ multiplex PCR; TCRdb's copy has only in-frame clones and leaves some out. Among some 100,000 clones listed, roughly 89% were seen once. Sequencing was done on a sample of blood. V usage is TRBV18 and J usage is TRBJ1-3; D uncertain. The sequence was collected from a person aged 18-69 years in good health. The CDR3 nucleotides read TGTGCCAGCTCACCCCAGGTTGGAGCCTTATACGCCTGGAGCTCTGGAAACACCATATATTTT. Translating gives CASSPQVGALYAWSSGNTIYF.